This T cell receptor (beta chain) was recorded in a study of OX40 agonist ivuxolimab in advanced cancers. The protocol was immunoSEQ multiplex PCR, while the TCRdb copy is restricted to in-frame clones and leaves out a portion. This sample has roughly 53,000 clones, with around four fifths found just once. The sample was CD4+ or CD8+ T cells sorted from blood, taken in a trial of the OX40 agonist ivuxolimab. This TCR was recovered from an adult with an advanced solid tumor such as melanoma, head and neck, liver or kidney cancer.

DNA of the CDR3: TGTGCCAGCAGCTTAGGGACGGGCCTTTACAATGAGCAGTTCTTC. Translated, it gives CASSLGTGLYNEQFF. This chain joins TRBV7-7 and TRBJ2-1; D gene ambiguous. This CDR3 comprises 15 residues. Germline assignment: CDR1 SSHAT and CDR2 FNYEAQ (reference sequence). V lost 1 base and J 4 bases, leaving 11 bases between the germline ends. The full variable domain, rest sourced from reference TRBV7-7 and TRBJ2-1, is GAGVSQSPRYKVTKRGQDVTLRCDPISSHATLYWYQQALGQGPEFLTYFNYEAQPDKSGLPSDRFSAERPEGSISTLTIQRTEQRDSAMYRCASSLGTGLYNEQFFGPGTRLTVL.